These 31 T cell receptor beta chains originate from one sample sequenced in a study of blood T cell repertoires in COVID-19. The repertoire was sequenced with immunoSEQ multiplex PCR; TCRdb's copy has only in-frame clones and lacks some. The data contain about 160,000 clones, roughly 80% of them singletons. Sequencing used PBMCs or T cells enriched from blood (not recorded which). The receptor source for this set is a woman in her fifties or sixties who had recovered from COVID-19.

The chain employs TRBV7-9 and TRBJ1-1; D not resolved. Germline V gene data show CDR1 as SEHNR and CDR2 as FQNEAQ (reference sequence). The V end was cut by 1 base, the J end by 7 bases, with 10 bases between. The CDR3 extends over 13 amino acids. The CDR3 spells CASSLGATFEAFF. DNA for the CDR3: TGTGCCAGCAGCTTAGGGGCTACCTTTGAAGCTTTCTTT.

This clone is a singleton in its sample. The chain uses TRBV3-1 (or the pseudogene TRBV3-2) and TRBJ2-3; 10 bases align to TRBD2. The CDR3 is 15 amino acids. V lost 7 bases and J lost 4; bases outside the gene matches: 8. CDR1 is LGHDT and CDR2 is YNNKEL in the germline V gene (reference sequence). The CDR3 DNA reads TGTGCCAGCATCTCAAGCGGGGGGGCCCCAGATACGCAGTATTTT. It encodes CASISSGGAPDTQYF.

The CDR3 here is CASSQDLKASYGYTF. In DNA, the CDR3 is TGTGCCAGCAGCCAAGATTTGAAGGCTAGCTATGGCTACACCTTC. V is TRBV3-1 (or the pseudogene TRBV3-2) and J is TRBJ1-2; no clear D. The CDR3 has 15 residues. Germline V gives CDR1 LGHDT, CDR2 YNNKEL (reference sequence). Deletions cut 0 bases from V and 4 bases from J, with 12 bases between.

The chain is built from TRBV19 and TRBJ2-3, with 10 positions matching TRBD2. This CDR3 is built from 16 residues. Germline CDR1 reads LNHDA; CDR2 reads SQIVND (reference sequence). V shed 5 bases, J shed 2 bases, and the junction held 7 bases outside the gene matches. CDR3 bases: TGTGCCAGTAGTTTGGGTAGCGGGAGGACCACAGATACGCAGTATTTT. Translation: CASSLGSGRTTDTQYF.

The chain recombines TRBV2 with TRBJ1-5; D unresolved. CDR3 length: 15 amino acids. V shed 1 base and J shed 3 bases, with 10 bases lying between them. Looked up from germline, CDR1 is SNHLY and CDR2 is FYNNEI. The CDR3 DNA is TGTGCCAGCAGTGAAGTCTTAACGGTCAATCAGCCCCAGCATTTT. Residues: CASSEVLTVNQPQHF.

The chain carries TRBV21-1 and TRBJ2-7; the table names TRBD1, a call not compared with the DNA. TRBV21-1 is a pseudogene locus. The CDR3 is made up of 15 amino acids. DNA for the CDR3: TGTGCCAGCAGCAAAGACAGGGCTGTTGACTACGAGCAGTACTTC. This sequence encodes CASSKDRAVDYEQYF.

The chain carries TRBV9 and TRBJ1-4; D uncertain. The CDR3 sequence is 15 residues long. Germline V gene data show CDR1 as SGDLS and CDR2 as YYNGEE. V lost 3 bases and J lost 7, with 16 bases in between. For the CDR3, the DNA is TGTGCCAGCAGCGAACCCCGGGAAGAACGTGAAAAACTGTTTTTT. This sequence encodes CASSEPREEREKLFF.

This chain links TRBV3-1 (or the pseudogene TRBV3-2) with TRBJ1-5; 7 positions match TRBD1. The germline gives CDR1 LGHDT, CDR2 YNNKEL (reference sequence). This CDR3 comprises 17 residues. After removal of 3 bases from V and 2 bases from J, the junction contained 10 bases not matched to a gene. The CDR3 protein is CASSQAGRQGGNQPQHF. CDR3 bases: TGTGCCAGCAGCCAGGCGGGACGTCAGGGGGGCAATCAGCCCCAGCATTTT.

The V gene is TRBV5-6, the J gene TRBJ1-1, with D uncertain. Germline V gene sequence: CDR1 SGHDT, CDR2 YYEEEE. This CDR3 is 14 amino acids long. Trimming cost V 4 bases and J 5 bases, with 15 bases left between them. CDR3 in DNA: TGTGCCAGCAGCCCCGACGTAAGGGAGACTGAAGCTTTCTTT. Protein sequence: CASSPDVRETEAFF.

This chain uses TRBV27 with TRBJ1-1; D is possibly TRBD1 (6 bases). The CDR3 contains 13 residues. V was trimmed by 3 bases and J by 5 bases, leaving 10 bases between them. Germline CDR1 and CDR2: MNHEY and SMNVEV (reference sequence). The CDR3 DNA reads TGTGCCAGCAGTTTGAACAGGGTTACTGAAGCTTTCTTT. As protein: CASSLNRVTEAFF.

This chain's CDR3 is CASSVESANYGYTF. CDR3 nucleotide sequence: TGTGCCAGCAGCGTAGAATCAGCTAACTATGGCTACACCTTC. The rearrangement uses TRBV9 and TRBJ1-2; D uncertain. The V and J ends lost 0 bases and 0 bases respectively, with 6 bases between them. Germline V CDR1 and CDR2: SGDLS, YYNGEE. CDR3 length: 14 residues. The whole variable domain, remainder taken from reference TRBV9 and TRBJ1-2, is DSGVTQTPKHLITATGQRVTLRCSPRSGDLSVYWYQQSLDQGLQFLIQYYNGEERAKGNILERFSAQQFPDLHSELNLSSLELGDSALYFCASSVESANYGYTFGSGTRLTVV.

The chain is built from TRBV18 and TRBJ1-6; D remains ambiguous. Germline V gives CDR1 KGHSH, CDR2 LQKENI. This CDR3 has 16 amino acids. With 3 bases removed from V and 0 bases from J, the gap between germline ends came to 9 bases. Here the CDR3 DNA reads TGTGCCAGCTCACCCTCCCACAGCTCCTATAATTCACCCCTCCACTTT. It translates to CASSPSHSSYNSPLHF.

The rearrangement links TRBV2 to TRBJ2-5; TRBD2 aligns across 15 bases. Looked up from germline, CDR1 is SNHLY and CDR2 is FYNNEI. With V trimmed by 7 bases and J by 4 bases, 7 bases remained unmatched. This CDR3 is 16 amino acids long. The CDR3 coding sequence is TGTGCCAGCAAACCGGGACTAGCGGGGGGCCGAGAGACCCAGTACTTC. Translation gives CASKPGLAGGRETQYF.

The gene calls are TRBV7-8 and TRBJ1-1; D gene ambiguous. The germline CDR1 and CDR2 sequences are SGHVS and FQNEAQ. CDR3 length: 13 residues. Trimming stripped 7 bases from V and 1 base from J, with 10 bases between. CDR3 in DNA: TGTGCCAGCATCCGAGGAGCGAACACTGAAGCTTTCTTT. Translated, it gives CASIRGANTEAFF.

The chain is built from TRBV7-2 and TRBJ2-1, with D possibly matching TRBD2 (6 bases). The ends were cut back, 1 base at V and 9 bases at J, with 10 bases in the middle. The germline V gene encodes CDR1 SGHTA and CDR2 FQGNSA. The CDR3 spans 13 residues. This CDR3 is CASSLVWGVEQFF. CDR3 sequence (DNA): TGTGCCAGCAGCTTAGTCTGGGGGGTTGAGCAGTTCTTC.

In nucleotides, the CDR3 is TGTGCCACCCGCGGGACAGGGGGCCTCAATGAGCAGTTCTTC. Protein product: CATRGTGGLNEQFF. This sequence joins TRBV24-1 and TRBJ2-1; 12 nucleotides agree with TRBD1. Trimming cost V 9 bases and J 6 bases; bases outside gene matches: 5. The V gene's germline CDR1 is KGHDR and CDR2 SFDVKD. CDR3 length: 14 residues.

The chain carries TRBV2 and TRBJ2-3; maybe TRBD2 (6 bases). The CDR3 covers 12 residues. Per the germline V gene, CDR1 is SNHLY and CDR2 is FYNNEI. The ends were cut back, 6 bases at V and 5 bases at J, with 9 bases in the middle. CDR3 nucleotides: TGTGCCAGCAGCCTGACTAGAGATACGCAGTATTTT. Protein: CASSLTRDTQYF.

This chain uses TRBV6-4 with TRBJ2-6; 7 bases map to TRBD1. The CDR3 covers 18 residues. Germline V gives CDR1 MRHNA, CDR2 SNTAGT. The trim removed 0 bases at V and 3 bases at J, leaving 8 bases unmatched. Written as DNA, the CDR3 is TGTGCCAGCAGTGACTCGAGGGACAGCCTTCATGGGGCCAACGTCCTGACTTTC. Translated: CASSDSRDSLHGANVLTF.

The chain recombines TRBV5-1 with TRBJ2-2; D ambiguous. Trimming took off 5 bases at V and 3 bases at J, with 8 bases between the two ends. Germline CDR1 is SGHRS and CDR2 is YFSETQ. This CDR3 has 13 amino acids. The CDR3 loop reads CASSSPYTGELFF. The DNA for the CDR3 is TGCGCCAGCAGTTCCCCCTACACCGGGGAGCTGTTTTTT.

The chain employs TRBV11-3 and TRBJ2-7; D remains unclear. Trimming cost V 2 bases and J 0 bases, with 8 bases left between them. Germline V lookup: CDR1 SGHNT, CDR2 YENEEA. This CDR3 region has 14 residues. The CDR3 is CASSLISSSYEQYF. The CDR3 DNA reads TGTGCCAGCAGCTTAATTTCTAGCTCCTACGAGCAGTACTTC.

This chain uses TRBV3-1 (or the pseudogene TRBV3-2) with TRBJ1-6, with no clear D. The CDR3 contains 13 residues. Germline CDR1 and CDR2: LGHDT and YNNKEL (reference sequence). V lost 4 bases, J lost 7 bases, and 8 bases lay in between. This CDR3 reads CASSRDPNSPLHF. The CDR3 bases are TGTGCCAGCAGCCGAGACCCAAATTCACCCCTCCACTTT.

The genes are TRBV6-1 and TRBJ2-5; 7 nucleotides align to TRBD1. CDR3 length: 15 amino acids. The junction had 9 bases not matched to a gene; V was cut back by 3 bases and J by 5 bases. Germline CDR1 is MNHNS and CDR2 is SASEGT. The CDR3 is CASSEGPQTGETQYF. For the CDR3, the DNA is TGTGCCAGCAGTGAGGGCCCACAGACAGGGGAGACCCAGTACTTC.

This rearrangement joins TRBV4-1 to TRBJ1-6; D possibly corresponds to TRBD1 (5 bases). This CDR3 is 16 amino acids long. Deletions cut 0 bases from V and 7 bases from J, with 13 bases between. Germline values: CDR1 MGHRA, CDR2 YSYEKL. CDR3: CASSQDRVIGNSPLHF. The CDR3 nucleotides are TGCGCCAGCAGCCAAGACAGGGTAATCGGGAATTCACCCCTCCACTTT.

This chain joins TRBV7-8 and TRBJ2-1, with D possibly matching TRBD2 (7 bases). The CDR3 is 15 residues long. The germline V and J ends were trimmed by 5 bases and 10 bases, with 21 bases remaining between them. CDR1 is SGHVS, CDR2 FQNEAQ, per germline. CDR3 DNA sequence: TGTGCCAGCAGCCCACAAGGGGGGGTAGGCCGAGAGCAGTTCTTC. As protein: CASSPQGGVGREQFF.

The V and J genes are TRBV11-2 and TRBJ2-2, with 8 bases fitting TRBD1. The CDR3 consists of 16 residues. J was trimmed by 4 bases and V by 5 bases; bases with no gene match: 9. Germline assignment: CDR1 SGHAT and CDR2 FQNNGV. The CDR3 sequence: CASSTLQGAGTGELFF. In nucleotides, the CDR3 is TGTGCCAGCAGCACATTGCAGGGGGCGGGCACCGGGGAGCTGTTTTTT.

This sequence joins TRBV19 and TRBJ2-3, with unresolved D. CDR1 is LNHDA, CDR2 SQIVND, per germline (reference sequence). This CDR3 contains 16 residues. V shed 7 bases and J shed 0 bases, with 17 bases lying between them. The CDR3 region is CASTPFTSTSTDTQYF. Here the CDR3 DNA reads TGTGCCAGTACCCCGTTCACGAGCACTAGCACAGATACGCAGTATTTT.

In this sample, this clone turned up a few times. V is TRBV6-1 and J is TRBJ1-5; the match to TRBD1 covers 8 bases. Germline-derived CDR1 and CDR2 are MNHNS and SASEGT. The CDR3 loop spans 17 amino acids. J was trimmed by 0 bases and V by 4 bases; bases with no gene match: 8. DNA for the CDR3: TGTGCCAGCAGTGGACAGGGGATGGGGAATAGCAATCAGCCCCAGCATTTT. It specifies CASSGQGMGNSNQPQHF.

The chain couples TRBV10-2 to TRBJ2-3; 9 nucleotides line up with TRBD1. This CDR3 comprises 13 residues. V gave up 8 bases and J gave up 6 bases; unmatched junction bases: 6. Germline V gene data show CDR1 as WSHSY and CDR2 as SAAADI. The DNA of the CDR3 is TGCGCCAGCCTCGGGACAGGGCGCGATACGCAGTATTTT. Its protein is CASLGTGRDTQYF.

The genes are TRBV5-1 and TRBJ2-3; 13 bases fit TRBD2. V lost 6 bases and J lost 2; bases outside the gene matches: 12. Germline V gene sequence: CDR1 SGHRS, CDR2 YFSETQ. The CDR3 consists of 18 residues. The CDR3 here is CASTELAGGPRNTDTQYF. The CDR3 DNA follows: TGCGCCAGCACGGAACTAGCGGGGGGGCCGAGAAACACAGATACGCAGTATTTT.

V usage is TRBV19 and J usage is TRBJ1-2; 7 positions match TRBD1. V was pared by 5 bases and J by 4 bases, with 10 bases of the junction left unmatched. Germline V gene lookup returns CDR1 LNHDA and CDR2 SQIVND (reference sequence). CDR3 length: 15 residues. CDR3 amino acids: CASSQPQGPAYGYTF. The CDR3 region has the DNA TGTGCCAGTAGTCAACCACAGGGGCCAGCCTATGGCTACACCTTC.

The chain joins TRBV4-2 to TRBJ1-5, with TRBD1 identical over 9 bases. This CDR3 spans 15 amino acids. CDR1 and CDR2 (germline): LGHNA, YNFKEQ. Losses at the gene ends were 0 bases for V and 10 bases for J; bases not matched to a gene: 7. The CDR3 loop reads CASSQDSTGGGPQHF. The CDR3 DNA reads TGTGCCAGCAGCCAAGATTCGACAGGGGGAGGCCCCCAGCATTTT.